Detailed here is one T cell receptor beta chain. CDR3 size: 14 residues. The ends were cut back, 2 bases at V and 5 bases at J, with 16 bases in the middle. Germline assignment: CDR1 GTSNPN and CDR2 SVGIG (reference sequence). The method was immunoSEQ multiplex PCR; TCRdb's version includes in-frame clones alone and lacks a portion of them. The table includes approximately 230,000 clones, roughly 85% detected once. The entry originates in a study of blood T cell repertoires in COVID-19. The sample comprised peripheral blood. V and J are TRBV30 and TRBJ2-7, with D maybe TRBD2 (7 bases). This receptor was obtained from a young man with active or convalescent COVID-19. The CDR3 coding sequence is TGTGCCTGGAGTTCGGGGGGCCTCAGAAACGAGCAGTACTTC. This sequence encodes CAWSSGGLRNEQYF. Based on the CDR3 plus reference TRBV30 and TRBJ2-7, the full variable domain is SQTIHQWPATLVQPVGSPLSLECTVEGTSNPNLYWYRQAAGRGLQLLFYSVGIGQISSEVPQNLSASRPQDRQFILSSKKLLLSDSGFYLCAWSSGGLRNEQYFGPGTRLTVT.